What follows are 25 T cell receptor beta chains derived from one specimen sequenced in a study of OX40 agonist ivuxolimab in advanced cancers. The data were produced by immunoSEQ multiplex PCR, yet TCRdb's version contains in-frame clones alone and is incomplete. Among tens of thousands of clones, over 65% were seen once, and the ten largest hold more than 0.75%. The input for sequencing was CD4+ or CD8+ T cells sorted from blood, taken in a trial of the OX40 agonist ivuxolimab. These receptors were taken from an adult with an advanced solid tumor such as melanoma, head and neck, liver or kidney cancer.

V is TRBV7-2 and J is TRBJ2-1; D is unresolved. This CDR3 has 14 amino acids. CDR1 is SGHTA, CDR2 FQGNSA, per germline. Trimming left V 2 bases short and J 8 bases short, with 13 bases between. The CDR3 DNA is TGTGCCAGCAGCTTAAACGGACCCGAGGATGAGCAGTTCTTC. It encodes CASSLNGPEDEQFF.

The V gene is TRBV7-8, the J gene TRBJ1-5, with D perhaps matching TRBD1 (6 bases). V was clipped by 3 bases and J by 2 bases, with 17 bases between them. From germline, CDR1 is SGHVS and CDR2 FQNEAQ. This CDR3 has 17 residues. CDR3: CASSFGFGGSGNQPQHF. The DNA of the CDR3 is TGTGCCAGCAGCTTTGGTTTCGGGGGCTCGGGCAATCAGCCCCAGCATTTT.

The chain recombines TRBV6-5 with TRBJ2-7; weak D call: TRBD1 (6 bases). The CDR3 loop spans 14 amino acids. The V end lost 0 bases, the J end lost 6 bases, and 12 bases lay between the germline ends. Germline V gene lookup returns CDR1 MNHEY and CDR2 SVGAGI. The CDR3 bases are TGTGCCAGCAGTTACTCGTACAGGGTGGGCGAGCAGTACTTC. Amino acids: CASSYSYRVGEQYF.

This chain uses TRBV5-6 with TRBJ1-6, with D unresolved. V dropped 0 bases and J dropped 10 bases, with 8 bases sitting between them. This CDR3 is 13 amino acids long. Per germline, CDR1 SGHDT and CDR2 YYEEEE. The CDR3 spells CASSLAEGSPLHF. DNA for the CDR3: TGTGCCAGCAGCTTGGCCGAGGGATCACCCCTCCACTTT.

The chain joins TRBV4-1 to TRBJ1-2; the match to TRBD1 covers 7 bases. Trimming cost V 4 bases and J 5 bases; bases outside gene matches: 4. CDR1 MGHRA and CDR2 YSYEKL come from the germline V gene. This CDR3 has 13 residues. CDR3 DNA sequence: TGCGCCAGCAGCCTACAGGGGACATATGGCTACACCTTC. It codes for CASSLQGTYGYTF.

The gene calls are TRBV2 and TRBJ2-1, with a weak D call TRBD2 (5 bases). Germline V gene data show CDR1 as SNHLY and CDR2 as FYNNEI. V was clipped by 4 bases and J by 9 bases, with 10 bases between them. The CDR3 has 12 residues. The CDR3 reads CASSVEGSEQFF. Here the CDR3 DNA reads TGTGCCAGCAGTGTCGAGGGCAGTGAGCAGTTCTTC.

This sequence joins TRBV19 and TRBJ1-4; TRBD1 is a possible D gene (5 bases). V was pared by 7 bases and J by 2 bases, with 14 bases between. This CDR3 region has 15 residues. Germline V CDR1 and CDR2: LNHDA, SQIVND (reference sequence). In DNA, the CDR3 is TGTGCCAGTACTCAAATCGACAGTACTAATGAAAAACTGTTTTTT. It translates to CASTQIDSTNEKLFF.

This clone was seen only a few times. The rearrangement links TRBV11-2 to TRBJ2-5; TRBD1 agrees at 7 bases. This CDR3 region has 14 residues. V shed 5 bases and J 2 bases; nucleotides not matched to a gene: 5. Germline-derived CDR1 and CDR2 are SGHAT and FQNNGV. CDR3 sequence reads: CASSRGQTQETQYF. As DNA, the CDR3 is TGTGCCAGCAGCAGGGGACAGACACAAGAGACCCAGTACTTC.

This clone showed up just once. The V and J genes are TRBV6-1 and TRBJ2-7; D possibly corresponds to TRBD1 (5 bases). V was shortened by 7 bases and J by 2 bases, with 12 bases between the two germline ends. CDR3 size: 13 residues. CDR1 and CDR2 (germline): MNHNS, SASEGT. The CDR3 region is CASNPTGTYEQYF. The CDR3 DNA follows: TGTGCCAGCAATCCCACAGGTACCTACGAGCAGTACTTC.

A word on this clone: Other DNA sequences in the sample encode the same CDR3. The V call is TRBV27, the J call TRBJ1-5; D might be TRBD1 (5 bases). CDR1 and CDR2 from the germline V gene are MNHEY and SMNVEV (reference sequence). The V end lost 2 bases, the J end lost 7 bases, and 9 bases lay between the germline ends. The CDR3 length is 13 residues. The CDR3 sequence is CASSLQGGQPQHF. CDR3 nucleotide sequence: TGTGCCAGCAGTTTACAGGGCGGGCAGCCCCAGCATTTT.

The chain couples TRBV4-1 to TRBJ1-2; D might be TRBD1 (6 bases). Deletions cut 1 base from V and 6 bases from J, with 12 bases between. This CDR3 contains 14 residues. Germline lookup yields CDR1 MGHRA and CDR2 YSYEKL. The CDR3 DNA follows: TGCGCCAGCAGCCAAGGAAGGGGGGTGGATGGCTACACCTTC. This gives the protein CASSQGRGVDGYTF.

This clone was seen more than once but under ten times. V is TRBV6-1 and J is TRBJ2-7; perhaps D is TRBD1 or TRBD2 (5 bases each). The length of the CDR3 is 13 residues. V gave up 6 bases and J gave up 2 bases, with 11 bases separating them. Germline V lookup: CDR1 MNHNS, CDR2 SASEGT. The chain's CDR3 is CASRGTATYEQYF. CDR3 coding DNA: TGTGCCAGCAGGGGGACGGCAACCTACGAGCAGTACTTC.

This chain uses TRBV5-8 with TRBJ1-4; no definite D call. The CDR3 is 14 residues long. Germline values: CDR1 SGHTS, CDR2 YDEGEE. Trimming shortened V by 4 bases and J by 4 bases, and 11 bases separated the two germline ends. The CDR3 loop reads CASSRGSFNEKLFF. For the CDR3, the DNA is TGTGCCAGCAGCCGAGGCAGCTTTAATGAAAAACTGTTTTTT. The whole variable domain, remainder taken from reference TRBV5-8 and TRBJ1-4, is EAGVTQSPTHLIKTRGQQATLRCSPISGHTSVYWYQQALGLGLQFLLWYDEGEERNRGNFPPRFSGRQFPNYSSELNVNALELEDSALYLCASSRGSFNEKLFFGSGTQLSVL.

V gene TRBV2 combines with J gene TRBJ1-5, with TRBD1 as a possible D gene (5 bases). Germline CDR1 SNHLY, CDR2 FYNNEI. V lost 11 bases, J lost 3 bases, and 17 bases lay in between. The CDR3 covers 14 residues. The CDR3 loop is CASEGPYPNQPQHF. CDR3 DNA: TGTGCCTCAGAGGGGCCCTACCCCAATCAGCCCCAGCATTTT.

CDR3 residues: CASSRDREYEQYF. The CDR3 coding sequence is TGTGCCAGCTCGAGGGACAGGGAATACGAGCAGTACTTC. This chain uses TRBV18 with TRBJ2-7; TRBD1 matches at 9 bases. The CDR3 has 13 residues. The ends lost 6 bases at V and 4 bases at J; junction bases unmatched: 4. Germline V gives CDR1 KGHSH, CDR2 LQKENI.

This clone was seen only a few times. This sequence joins TRBV5-1 and TRBJ1-1; no firm D call. CDR3 size: 15 residues. Trimming pared 0 bases from V and 1 base from J, leaving 10 bases between. Per the germline V gene, CDR1 is SGHRS and CDR2 is YFSETQ. The CDR3 here is CASSLGAVSNTEAFF. In DNA, the CDR3 is TGCGCCAGCAGCTTGGGGGCGGTTTCGAACACTGAAGCTTTCTTT.

This CDR3 reads CASSLMGGPQFF. The CDR3 coding sequence is TGTGCCAGCAGCTTAATGGGCGGGCCCCAGTTCTTC. This sequence joins TRBV7-3 and TRBJ2-1, with D perhaps matching TRBD2 (5 bases). CDR1 SGHTA and CDR2 FQGTGA come from the germline V gene. The CDR3 loop spans 12 amino acids. Trimming shortened V by 1 base and J by 13 bases, and 11 bases separated the two germline ends.

The V gene is TRBV11-2, the J gene TRBJ2-5; perhaps TRBD2 as D (5 bases). Trimming took off 5 bases at V and 5 bases at J, with 15 bases between the two ends. Germline assignment: CDR1 SGHAT and CDR2 FQNNGV. This CDR3 comprises 14 residues. CDR3 region: CASSRNSAQETQYF. The DNA for the CDR3 is TGTGCCAGCAGCCGTAATAGCGCTCAGGAGACCCAGTACTTC.

The sample holds one count of this clone. CDR3 sequence (DNA): TGTGCCAGCAGTGCCACAGGGGTGAACACTGAAGCTTTCTTT. Translated: CASSATGVNTEAFF. The chain is built from TRBV6-1 and TRBJ1-1; 7 bases are a match to TRBD1. This CDR3 contains 14 residues. The V segment lost 4 bases and the J segment 0 bases; nucleotides outside the gene matches: 2. The germline V gene encodes CDR1 MNHNS and CDR2 SASEGT.

V is TRBV19 and J is TRBJ2-2; 8 bases align to TRBD1. The CDR3 is 15 residues long. V gave up 6 bases and J gave up 7 bases; unmatched junction bases: 10. Per the germline V gene, CDR1 is LNHDA and CDR2 is SQIVND (reference sequence). The CDR3 sequence is CASSIQGARIGELFF. In nucleotides, the CDR3 is TGTGCCAGTAGCATTCAGGGGGCGCGGATCGGGGAGCTGTTTTTT.

This clone showed up just a few times. The DNA is left out, because the CDR3 cannot be placed on it with certainty; the CDR3 is given as TCRdb lists it. The chain has TRBV5-1 and TRBJ2-5; TRBD2 was called by the table and not checked on the DNA. Germline CDR1 SGHRS, CDR2 YFSETQ. A total of 16 residues make up the CDR3, ends included. The CDR3 loop reads CASSFGPGGSQETQYF.

A few counts support this clone. This sequence joins TRBV5-1 and TRBJ1-1, with TRBD1 as a possible D gene (5 bases). Trimming removed 4 bases at V and 6 bases at J, with 10 bases between. The germline V gene has CDR1 SGHRS and CDR2 YFSETQ. The length of the CDR3 is 12 residues. For the CDR3, the DNA is TGCGCCAGCAGCGAGAGGGGATCTGAAGCTTTCTTT. Protein product: CASSERGSEAFF.

J is TRBJ1-2 and V is TRBV5-1; weak D call: TRBD1 (6 bases). Germline lookup yields CDR1 SGHRS and CDR2 YFSETQ. The CDR3 length is 14 residues. V shed 5 bases and J shed 7 bases, with 18 bases lying between them. CDR3 nucleotide sequence: TGCGCCAGCAGTAACAGCAACCAGGGGAGTGGCTACACCTTC. Its protein product is CASSNSNQGSGYTF.

The genes are TRBV19 and TRBJ1-2; D is perhaps TRBD1 (5 bases). Germline V gene sequence: CDR1 LNHDA, CDR2 SQIVND (reference sequence). V was cut by 6 bases and J by 2 bases, with 10 bases left in between. This CDR3 has 13 residues. The CDR3 reads CASSPQGNYGYTF. The CDR3 nucleotides are TGTGCCAGTAGCCCCCAGGGAAACTATGGCTACACCTTC.

The rearrangement links TRBV7-6 to TRBJ1-4, with TRBD1 as a possible D gene (5 bases). The ends were cut back, 5 bases at V and 3 bases at J, with 13 bases in the middle. The CDR3 has 15 residues. Germline CDR1 and CDR2: SGHVS and FNYEAQ. CDR3 sequence (DNA): TGTGCCAGCAGCCGCTCAGGGTTGTCTAATGAAAAACTGTTTTTT. It translates to CASSRSGLSNEKLFF.